Below, 4 T cell receptor beta chains from the same sample are listed, as sequenced in a study of OX40 agonist ivuxolimab in advanced cancers. Profiled with immunoSEQ multiplex PCR; TCRdb holds only in-frame clones, not every one. The profile shows around 48,000 clones, about 88% of them singletons. The specimen comprised CD4+ or CD8+ T cells sorted from blood, sampled in a trial of the OX40 agonist ivuxolimab. These receptors were collected from an adult with an advanced solid tumor such as melanoma, head and neck, liver or kidney cancer.

This chain uses TRBV4-2 with TRBJ1-5; TRBD1 matches at 7 bases. This CDR3 region has 16 residues. In germline, CDR1 is LGHNA, CDR2 YNFKEQ. The V and J ends lost 1 base and 4 bases, in that order; junction bases with no gene match: 7. The CDR3 nucleotides are TGTGCCAGCAGCCAAGGGGGGGACAGCCAGAATCAGCCCCAGCATTTT. Protein sequence: CASSQGGDSQNQPQHF.

The chain combines TRBV9 with TRBJ2-2; TRBD2 aligns across 14 bases. V lost 4 bases and J lost 4; bases outside the gene matches: 9. CDR1 and CDR2 (germline): SGDLS, YYNGEE. CDR3 length: 18 residues. DNA of the CDR3: TGTGCCAGCAGCTCTAGGACTAGCGGGAGGCGGGGCACCGGGGAGCTGTTTTTT. This gives the protein CASSSRTSGRRGTGELFF. The variable domain in full, with the rest retrieved from reference TRBV9 and TRBJ2-2, is DSGVTQTPKHLITATGQRVTLRCSPRSGDLSVYWYQQSLDQGLQFLIQYYNGEERAKGNILERFSAQQFPDLHSELNLSSLELGDSALYFCASSSRTSGRRGTGELFFGEGSRLTVL.

The chain joins TRBV2 to TRBJ2-5; no definite D call. V lost 3 bases to trimming and J lost 6 bases, with 8 bases between them. The germline CDR1 and CDR2 sequences are SNHLY and FYNNEI. The CDR3 totals 12 residues. The CDR3 sequence is CASSEEDQTQYF. Written as DNA, the CDR3 is TGTGCCAGCAGTGAGGAAGACCAGACCCAGTACTTC.

This chain joins TRBV5-6 and TRBJ1-5; D gene ambiguous. The CDR3 spans 12 residues. The V and J ends lost 2 bases and 7 bases respectively, with 7 bases between them. Germline V gene sequence: CDR1 SGHDT, CDR2 YYEEEE. The CDR3 loop reads CASSFSGQPQHF. In DNA form, the CDR3 reads TGTGCCAGCAGCTTTAGTGGCCAGCCCCAGCATTTT.